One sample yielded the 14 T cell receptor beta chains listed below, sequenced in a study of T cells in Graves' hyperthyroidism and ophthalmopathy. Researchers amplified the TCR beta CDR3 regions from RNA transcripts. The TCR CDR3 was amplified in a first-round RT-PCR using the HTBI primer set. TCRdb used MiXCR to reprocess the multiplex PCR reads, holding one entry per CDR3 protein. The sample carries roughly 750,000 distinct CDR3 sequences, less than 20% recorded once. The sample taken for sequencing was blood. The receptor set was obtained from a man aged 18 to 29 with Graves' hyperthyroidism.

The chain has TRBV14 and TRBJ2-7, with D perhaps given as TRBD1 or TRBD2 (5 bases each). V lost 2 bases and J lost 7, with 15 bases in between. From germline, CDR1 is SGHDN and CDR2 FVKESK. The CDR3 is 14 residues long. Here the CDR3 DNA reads TGTGCCAGCAGCCAAATCATTGGGGGTGATGAGCAGTACTTC. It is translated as CASSQIIGGDEQYF.

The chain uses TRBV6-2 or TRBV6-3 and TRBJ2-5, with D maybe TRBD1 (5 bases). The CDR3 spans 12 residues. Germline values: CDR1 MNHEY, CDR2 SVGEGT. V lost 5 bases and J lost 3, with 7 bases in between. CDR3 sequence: CASSNRKETQYF. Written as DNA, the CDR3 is TGTGCCAGCAGTAACAGGAAAGAGACCCAGTACTTC.

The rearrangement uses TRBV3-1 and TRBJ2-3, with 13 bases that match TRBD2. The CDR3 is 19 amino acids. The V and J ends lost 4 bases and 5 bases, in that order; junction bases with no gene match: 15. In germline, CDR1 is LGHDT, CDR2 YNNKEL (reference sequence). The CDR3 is CASSPGITSGRAGLDTQYF. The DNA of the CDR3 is TGTGCCAGCAGCCCCGGGATAACTAGCGGGAGGGCCGGGCTAGATACGCAGTATTTT.

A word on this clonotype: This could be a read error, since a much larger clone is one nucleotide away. In DNA, the CDR3 is TGTGCCAGCAGCTCGGACGGGGGGCTAGGTAGCGGCTACACCTTC. Protein: CASSSDGGLGSGYTF. The rearrangement uses TRBV11-2 and TRBJ1-2; possible D gene TRBD1, 6 bases. Trimming shortened V by 4 bases and J by 8 bases, and 20 bases separated the two germline ends. Germline loops: CDR1 SGHAT, CDR2 FQNNGV. The CDR3 loop spans 15 amino acids.

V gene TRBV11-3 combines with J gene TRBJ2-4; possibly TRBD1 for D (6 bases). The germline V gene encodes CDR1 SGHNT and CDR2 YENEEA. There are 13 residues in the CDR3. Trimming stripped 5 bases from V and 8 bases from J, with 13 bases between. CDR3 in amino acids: CASSPRDKDIQYF. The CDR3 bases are TGTGCCAGCAGCCCCCGGGACAAGGACATTCAGTACTTC.

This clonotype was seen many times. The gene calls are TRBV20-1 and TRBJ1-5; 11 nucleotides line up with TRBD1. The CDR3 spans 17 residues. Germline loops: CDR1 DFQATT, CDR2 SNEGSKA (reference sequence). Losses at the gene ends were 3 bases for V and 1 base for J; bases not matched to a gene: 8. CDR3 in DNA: TGCAGTGCTAGGCGGGGGACAGGGGGTCTGAGCAATCAGCCCCAGCATTTT. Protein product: CSARRGTGGLSNQPQHF.

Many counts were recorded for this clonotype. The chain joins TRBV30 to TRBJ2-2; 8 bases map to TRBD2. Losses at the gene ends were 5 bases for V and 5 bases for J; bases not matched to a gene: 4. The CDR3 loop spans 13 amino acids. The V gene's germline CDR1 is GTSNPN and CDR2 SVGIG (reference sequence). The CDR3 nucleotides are TGTGCCTGGCCGGGACTAGGGACCGGGGAGCTGTTTTTT. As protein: CAWPGLGTGELFF.

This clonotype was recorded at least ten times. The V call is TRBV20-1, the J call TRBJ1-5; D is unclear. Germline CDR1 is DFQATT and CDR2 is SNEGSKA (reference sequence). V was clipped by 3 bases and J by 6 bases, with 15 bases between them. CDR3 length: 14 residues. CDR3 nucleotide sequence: TGCAGTGCTAGGGACTCGATGGTTAGTCAGCCCCAGCATTTT. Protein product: CSARDSMVSQPQHF.

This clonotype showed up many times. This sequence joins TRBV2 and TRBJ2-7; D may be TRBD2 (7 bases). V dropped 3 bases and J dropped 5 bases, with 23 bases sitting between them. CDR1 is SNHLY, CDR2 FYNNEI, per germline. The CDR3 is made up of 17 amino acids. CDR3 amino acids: CASSDGWSSRGAHEQYF. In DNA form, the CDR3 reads TGTGCCAGCAGTGATGGGTGGTCAAGTCGGGGGGCCCACGAGCAGTACTTC. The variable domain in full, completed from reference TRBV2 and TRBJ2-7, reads EPEVTQTPSHQVTQMGQEVILRCVPISNHLYFYWYRQILGQKVEFLVSFYNNEISEKSEIFDDQFSVERPDGSNFTLKIRSTKLEDSAMYFCASSDGWSSRGAHEQYFGPGTRLTVT.

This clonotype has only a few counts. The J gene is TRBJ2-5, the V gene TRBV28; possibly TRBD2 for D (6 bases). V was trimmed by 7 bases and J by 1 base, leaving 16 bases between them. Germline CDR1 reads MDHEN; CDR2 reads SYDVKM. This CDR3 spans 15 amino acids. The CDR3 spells CASKPEGMAQETQYF. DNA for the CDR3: TGTGCCAGCAAACCGGAGGGTATGGCCCAAGAGACCCAGTACTTC.

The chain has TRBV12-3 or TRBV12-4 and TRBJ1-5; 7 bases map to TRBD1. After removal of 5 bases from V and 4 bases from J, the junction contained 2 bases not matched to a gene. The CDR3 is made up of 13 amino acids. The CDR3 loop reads CASSKGQNQPQHF. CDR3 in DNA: TGTGCCAGCAGTAAGGGACAGAATCAGCCCCAGCATTTT.

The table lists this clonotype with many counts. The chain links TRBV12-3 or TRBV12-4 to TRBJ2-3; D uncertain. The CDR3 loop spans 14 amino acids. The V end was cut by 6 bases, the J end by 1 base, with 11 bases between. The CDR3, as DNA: TGTGCCAGCAGCTTGTCGGCGGGCACAGATACGCAGTATTTT. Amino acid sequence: CASSLSAGTDTQYF.

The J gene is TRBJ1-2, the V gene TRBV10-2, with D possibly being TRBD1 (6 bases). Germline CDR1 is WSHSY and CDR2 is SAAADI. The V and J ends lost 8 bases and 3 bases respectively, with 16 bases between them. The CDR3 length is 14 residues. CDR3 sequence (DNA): TGCGCCAGCGGGACCGGGACAAACCACTATGGCTACACCTTC. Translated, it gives CASGTGTNHYGYTF.

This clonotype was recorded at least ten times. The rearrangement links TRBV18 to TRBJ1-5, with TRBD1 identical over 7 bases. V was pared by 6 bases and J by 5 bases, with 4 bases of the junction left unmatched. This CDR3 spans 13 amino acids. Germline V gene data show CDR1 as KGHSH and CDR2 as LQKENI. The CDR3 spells CASSPTGDQPQHF. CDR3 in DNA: TGTGCCAGCTCCCCAACAGGGGATCAGCCCCAGCATTTT.